These T cell receptor beta chains were read from a single sample in a study of blood T cell repertoires in COVID-19. TCRdb keeps only in-frame clones here, not all; method: immunoSEQ multiplex PCR. The sample records roughly 260,000 clones, 80% to 90% being singletons. The sample was PBMCs or T cells enriched from blood (not recorded which). These receptors were collected from a woman in her thirties or forties who had been exposed to COVID-19. Both conserved end residues are part of each CDR3. The order of the fields is clone size, V gene, J gene, D gene, CDR3 DNA, CDR3 protein. D genes are given only for firm matches. Rows give clone size only sometimes, using once, few, many, or a class for an expanded clone.

>once|TRBV12-3/TRBV12-4|TRBJ1-2|-
TGTGCCAGCAGTTTTCAAGGGGTGGGTGGCTACACCTTC
CASSFQGVGGYTF
>-|TRBV5-1|TRBJ1-6|-
TGCGCCAGCAGCCCTACCGGGAACAATAATTCACCCCTCCACTTT
CASSPTGNNNSPLHF
>-|TRBV30|TRBJ1-4|-
TGTGCCTGGACTACAGGCCTTAATGAAAAACTGTTTTTT
CAWTTGLNEKLFF
>-|TRBV29-1|TRBJ2-2|-
TGCAGCGTTGAAGGGTCTAGCGTCACCGGGGAGCTGTTTTTT
CSVEGSSVTGELFF
>-|TRBV3-1/TRBV3-2|TRBJ2-1|TRBD2
TGTGCCAGCAGCCCCTCCCTAGCGGGGGGATACAATGAGCAGTTCTTC
CASSPSLAGGYNEQFF
>-|TRBV29-1|TRBJ1-2|-
TGCAGCGTTGAACCCATGGGAGGGGGCTATGGCTACACCTTC
CSVEPMGGGYGYTF
>-|TRBV27|TRBJ1-5|TRBD1
TGTGCCAGCAGTGGTACAGGGGGCAATCAGCCCCAGCATTTT
CASSGTGGNQPQHF
>once|TRBV6-1|TRBJ1-1|-
TGTGCCAGCAGTGAAAGGGAGATTTGGACTGAAGCTTTCTTT
CASSEREIWTEAFF
>-|TRBV23-1|TRBJ2-3|-
TGCGCCAGCGCCTTGAGGAGGCCAGATACGCAGTATTTT
CASALRRPDTQYF
>-|TRBV28|TRBJ2-2|-
TGTGCCAGCACCGGTCGGGGAGACACGAACACCGGGGAGCTGTTTTTT
CASTGRGDTNTGELFF
>-|TRBV6-6|TRBJ1-3|-
TGTGCCAGCAGTCCAGGGCCTGGCGGAAACACCATATATTTT
CASSPGPGGNTIYF
>-|TRBV29-1|TRBJ2-7|-
TGCAGCCTCAGGGGGGTGGACGAGCAGTACTTC
CSLRGVDEQYF
>-|TRBV7-2|TRBJ1-2|-
TGTGCCAGCAGCTTAGATCTTGCGGGGAATGGCTACACCTTC
CASSLDLAGNGYTF
>-|TRBV19|TRBJ1-4|-
TGTGCCAGTAGTATATTTGTCCGAACTAATGAAAAACTGTTTTTT
CASSIFVRTNEKLFF
>-|TRBV7-2|TRBJ2-1|TRBD2
TGTGCCAGCAGCTCCCGAGCGGGGGGCCTCTACAATGAGCAGTTCTTC
CASSSRAGGLYNEQFF
>few|TRBV18|TRBJ1-6|-
TGTGCCAGCTTCGGGACACAGAATTCACCCCTCCACTTT
CASFGTQNSPLHF
>once|TRBV12-3/TRBV12-4|TRBJ2-2|-
TGTGCCAGCTCCACATTGAACACCGGGGAGCTGTTTTTT
CASSTLNTGELFF
>-|TRBV28|TRBJ2-7|-
TGTGCCAGCAGTTTATTAGGGGTCGGCTCCTACGAGCAGTACTTC
CASSLLGVGSYEQYF
>-|TRBV6-2/TRBV6-3|TRBJ1-2|-
TGTGCCAGCAGTTACGACCAGGGAGGTCGGTATGGCTACACCTTC
CASSYDQGGRYGYTF
>-|TRBV3-1/TRBV3-2|TRBJ2-3|TRBD2
TGTGCCAGCAGCCAAGATTGGGCGGGGGGGGTCACAGATACGCAGTATTTT
CASSQDWAGGVTDTQYF
>-|TRBV28|TRBJ1-2|TRBD1
TGTGCCAGCAGCGGCTCCGGGACAGGGGGCCCCTATGGCTACACCTTC
CASSGSGTGGPYGYTF
>-|TRBV21-1|TRBJ2-7|-
TGTGCCAGCAACCCTAAAAGAACCTACGAGCAGTACTTC
CASNPKRTYEQYF
>once|TRBV2|TRBJ1-6|-
TGTGCCAGCAGTCTACAGGGCAGGACAGTTAATTCACCCCTCCACTTT
CASSLQGRTVNSPLHF
>-|TRBV18|TRBJ2-2|-
TGTGCCAGCTCACCTGGAGCGGTCGGGGAGCTGTTTTTT
CASSPGAVGELFF
>-|TRBV6-5|TRBJ2-7|-
TGTGCCAGCAGCCAGTCCTACGAGCAGTACTTC
CASSQSYEQYF